This passage covers 7 T cell receptor beta chains from one sample sequenced in a study of technical replicates of blood from several donors. Generated by immunoSEQ multiplex PCR, the TCRdb table keeps only in-frame clones and is missing some. The data hold tens of thousands of clones, with about nine tenths observed a single time. The material sequenced was T cells isolated from PBMCs. All receptors come from a human donor in good health.

The chain carries TRBV7-9 and TRBJ1-1, with 10 positions matching TRBD1. Looked up from germline, CDR1 is SEHNR and CDR2 is FQNEAQ (reference sequence). The CDR3 has 15 residues. The trim removed 5 bases at V and 4 bases at J, leaving 7 bases unmatched. As DNA, the CDR3 is TGTGCCAGCAGCACCGGGACAGGGGTTGGCACTGAAGCTTTCTTT. Its translation: CASSTGTGVGTEAFF.

This clone was counted a single time. The V gene is TRBV29-1, the J gene TRBJ2-7; 11 bases map to TRBD1. V lost 6 bases to trimming and J lost 4 bases; unmatched junction nucleotides: 5. The CDR3 has 13 residues. Germline V gene lookup returns CDR1 SQVTM and CDR2 ANQGSEA. The CDR3 coding sequence is TGCAGCGTCAAGGGACAGGGGGTATACGAGCAGTACTTC. Residues: CSVKGQGVYEQYF.

The chain couples TRBV6-5 to TRBJ1-2; TRBD1 might be the D (6 bases). V was shortened by 8 bases and J by 0 bases, with 10 bases between the two germline ends. The CDR3 extends over 13 amino acids. In germline, CDR1 is MNHEY, CDR2 SVGAGI. The DNA of the CDR3 is TGTGCCAGCCGATGGGGGCCTAACTATGGCTACACCTTC. Translated: CASRWGPNYGYTF.

The rearrangement links TRBV4-2 to TRBJ1-3, with D perhaps matching TRBD1 (5 bases). Deletions cut 0 bases from V and 2 bases from J, with 11 bases between. CDR3 size: 16 residues. Germline V gene sequence: CDR1 LGHNA, CDR2 YNFKEQ. CDR3 region: CASSQDPDTTGNTIYF. DNA of the CDR3: TGTGCCAGCAGCCAAGACCCGGACACTACTGGAAACACCATATATTTT.

This clone showed up just once. V is TRBV11-3 and J is TRBJ2-2; a possible D gene is TRBD2 (5 bases). The CDR3 has 12 residues. Trimming cost V 1 base and J 8 bases, with 5 bases left between them. Germline CDR1 and CDR2: SGHNT and YENEEA. CDR3 region: CASSLAGGELFF. CDR3 DNA: TGTGCCAGCAGCTTAGCGGGAGGGGAGCTGTTTTTT.

V gene TRBV15 combines with J gene TRBJ2-7; D not resolved. Trimming stripped 5 bases from V and 2 bases from J, with 13 bases between. This CDR3 is 14 amino acids long. The germline V gene encodes CDR1 LNHNV and CDR2 YYDKDF (reference sequence). Here the CDR3 reads CATSRTELTYEQYF. CDR3 in DNA: TGTGCCACCAGCCGAACTGAACTTACCTACGAGCAGTACTTC.

V usage is TRBV23-1 and J usage is TRBJ1-2; no definite D call. TRBV23-1 qualifies as an ORF whose function is uncertain. The CDR3 is made up of 16 amino acids. The V end was cut by 4 bases, the J end by 4 bases, with 19 bases between. The CDR3 is CASSPSLRRGLYGYTF. CDR3 coding DNA: TGCGCCAGCAGTCCCAGCCTGCGAAGAGGGCTCTATGGCTACACCTTC.